One sample yielded the 2 T cell receptor beta chains listed below, sequenced in a study of early T cells in non-severe SARS-CoV-2 infection. Via MiXCR, TCRdb re-called the 5' RACE reads, giving one row per CDR3 protein. This table holds tens of thousands of distinct CDR3 sequences, 9.5% to 15% found once. The sequenced sample was whole blood, obtained at baseline. The receptors derive from an adult who was a healthcare worker with PCR-confirmed SARS-CoV-2 infection or an uninfected control (not recorded which).

This clonotype was counted a few times. The V and J genes are TRBV28 and TRBJ1-6, with a possible D match to TRBD1 (6 bases). V was pared by 10 bases and J by 8 bases, with 30 bases between. Germline V lookup: CDR1 MDHEN, CDR2 SYDVKM. This CDR3 spans 18 amino acids. In DNA form, the CDR3 reads TGTGCCAACCCCTACAGGGATTTAGGTGGCTTTATGGATTCACCCCTCCACTTT. Translated: CANPYRDLGGFMDSPLHF.

This clonotype turned up a few times. Here the CDR3 DNA reads TGTGCCAGCAGCCGGGGATGGACCGCAGGGGAGCAGTACTTC. Protein product: CASSRGWTAGEQYF. This chain joins TRBV7-9 and TRBJ2-7; either TRBD1 or TRBD2 may supply D (5 bases each). Trimming pared 5 bases from V and 7 bases from J, leaving 18 bases between. CDR1 SEHNR and CDR2 FQNEAQ come from the germline V gene (reference sequence). CDR3 length equals 14 residues.